A selection of T cell receptor beta chains follows, all from one sample in a study of cytomegalovirus exposure and HLA in healthy donors. Assay: immunoSEQ multiplex PCR; the TCRdb copy retains only in-frame clones and omits some. In the table there are hundreds of thousands of clones, just under 85% of which are singletons. Specimen: PBMCs. The receptors here all came from a woman aged 40 to 50 in good health and CMV-seronegative. The CDR3 runs from the conserved cysteine through the conserved F or W. D genes are given only for firm matches. Clone size is not always given. Where it is, it says once, few, many or a class for expanded clones.

CDR3 protein: CASSGEGADTQYF
CDR3 DNA: TGTGCCAGCAGTGGGGAGGGGGCAGATACGCAGTATTTT
J gene: TRBJ2-3
V gene: TRBV5-4
D gene: .
clone size: .

CDR3 protein: CASSADREGKVYEQYF
CDR3 DNA: TGTGCCAGTAGTGCCGACAGGGAAGGAAAAGTCTACGAGCAGTACTTC
J gene: TRBJ2-7
V gene: TRBV19
D gene: TRBD1
clone size: .

CDR3 protein: CASSPSGTGEKLFF
CDR3 DNA: TGTGCCAGCAGTCCTTCCGGGACAGGTGAAAAACTGTTTTTT
J gene: TRBJ1-4
V gene: TRBV9
D gene: TRBD1
clone size: once

CDR3 protein: CASSLDQATGELFF
CDR3 DNA: TGTGCCAGCAGCTTAGATCAAGCCACCGGGGAGCTGTTTTTT
J gene: TRBJ2-2
V gene: TRBV11-2
D gene: .
clone size: .

CDR3 protein: CASSWTGSGYTF
CDR3 DNA: TGTGCCAGCAGCTGGACAGGGTCCGGCTACACCTTC
J gene: TRBJ1-2
V gene: TRBV11-1
D gene: TRBD1
clone size: .

CDR3 protein: CASSSYGQPQNIQYF
CDR3 DNA: TGTGCCAGCAGCTCCTATGGTCAACCCCAAAACATTCAGTACTTC
J gene: TRBJ2-4
V gene: TRBV7-2
D gene: .
clone size: once

CDR3 protein: CASSVEGRGHRTDTQYF
CDR3 DNA: TGTGCCAGCAGCGTAGAGGGTAGGGGACACCGCACAGATACGCAGTATTTT
J gene: TRBJ2-3
V gene: TRBV9
D gene: .
clone size: .

CDR3 protein: CASSEDMGLRHF
CDR3 DNA: TGTGCCAGCTCGGAAGACATGGGCCTTAGACATTTT
J gene: TRBJ1-5
V gene: TRBV18
D gene: .
clone size: .

CDR3 protein: CASSSGQGHYGYTF
CDR3 DNA: TGTGCCAGCAGCAGCGGACAGGGTCACTATGGCTACACCTTC
J gene: TRBJ1-2
V gene: TRBV11-2
D gene: TRBD1
clone size: once

CDR3 protein: CAWSVFGTARGQPQHF
CDR3 DNA: TGTGCCTGGAGTGTCTTCGGGACAGCCCGGGGCCAGCCCCAGCATTTT
J gene: TRBJ1-5
V gene: TRBV30
D gene: TRBD1
clone size: few